This T cell receptor beta chain was sequenced in a study of blood T cell repertoires in COVID-19. Original methodology: It was from reference gene primer amplification that nucleated cell counts were estimated. The table came from immunoSEQ multiplex PCR; TCRdb's copy has only in-frame clones and leaves some out. V and J calls and clone size are given by that table; D and trimming were obtained from the DNA. The sample includes 50,000 to 65,000 clones, 81% seen only once; the top ten take over 4%. J lost 5 bases, V lost 4 bases, and 0 bases had no gene match. CDR1 is SGHRS, CDR2 YFSETQ, per germline. This CDR3 contains 12 residues.

This TCR was recovered from a woman aged 60-70 years with acute or convalescent COVID-19. The chain is built from TRBV5-1 and TRBJ2-3, with 8 bases lining up with TRBD1. The sample was peripheral blood. CDR3 bases: TGCGCCAGCAGCGACAGGGGAGATACGCAGTATTTT. Translation: CASSDRGDTQYF. The full variable domain, rest sourced from reference TRBV5-1 and TRBJ2-3, is KAGVTQTPRYLIKTRGQQVTLSCSPISGHRSVSWYQQTPGQGLQFLFEYFSETQRNKGNFPGRFSGRQFSNSRSEMNVSTLELGDSALYLCASSDRGDTQYFGPGTRLTVL.